These 13 T cell receptor beta chains originate from one sample sequenced in a study of early T cells in non-severe SARS-CoV-2 infection. MiXCR was run by TCRdb on the 5' RACE reads, yielding one entry per CDR3 protein. The table records more than 90,000 distinct CDR3 sequences, approximately 10% of them present only once. Sequenced sample: whole blood. The receptors shown here come from an adult who was a healthcare worker with PCR-confirmed SARS-CoV-2 infection or an uninfected control (not recorded which).

J is TRBJ2-1 and V is TRBV24-1; D is undetermined. The V gene's germline CDR1 is KGHDR and CDR2 SFDVKD. V dropped 1 base and J dropped 7 bases, with 1 base sitting between them. This CDR3 is built from 11 residues. The CDR3 region is CATSDFNEQFF. The CDR3 DNA follows: TGTGCCACCAGTGATTTTAATGAGCAGTTCTTC.

This clonotype has more than one count but fewer than ten. The rearrangement links TRBV24-1 to TRBJ2-1; TRBD2 matches 10 bases. The CDR3 runs 18 residues. V gave up 0 bases and J gave up 6 bases; unmatched junction bases: 10. CDR1 is KGHDR and CDR2 is SFDVKD in the germline V gene. The CDR3 DNA sequence: TGTGCCACCAGTGATTTGACGACTAGCGGGCAAGCTGCCAATGAGCAGTTCTTC. Translation gives CATSDLTTSGQAANEQFF.

The V and J genes are TRBV6-1 and TRBJ1-1; 7 bases fit TRBD1. With 1 base clipped from V and 1 base from J, the junction kept 3 bases outside the gene matches. The germline CDR1 and CDR2 sequences are MNHNS and SASEGT. There are 15 residues in the CDR3. The CDR3 DNA sequence: TGTGCCAGCAGTGAAGTGGACAGGTGGAACACTGAAGCTTTCTTT. Encoded protein: CASSEVDRWNTEAFF.

The rearrangement links TRBV5-5 to TRBJ2-5; D might be TRBD1 or TRBD2, each matching 5 bases. Germline V gives CDR1 SGHKS, CDR2 YYEKEE (reference sequence). V shed 0 bases and J shed 13 bases, with 25 bases lying between them. The CDR3 is 16 residues long. CDR3 amino acids: CASSLVTGLRSRNWYF. The CDR3 region has the DNA TGTGCCAGCAGCTTGGTTACGGGGCTACGAAGTCGAAACTGGTACTTC.

This clonotype was counted a few times. This chain links TRBV12-3 or TRBV12-4 with TRBJ1-2, with 8 bases matching TRBD1. V lost 5 bases and J lost 1; bases outside the gene matches: 3. The CDR3 is 14 amino acids. The CDR3 DNA sequence: TGTGCCAGCAGTATGACAGGGGTTAACTATGGCTACACCTTC. This encodes CASSMTGVNYGYTF.

The table lists this clonotype with many counts. The CDR3 is CASSSLRVRPGYTF. The CDR3 bases are TGTGCCAGCAGCTCCCTCAGGGTCCGACCAGGCTACACCTTC. The chain is built from TRBV7-9 and TRBJ1-2; tentatively, D is TRBD1 (5 bases). The CDR3 runs to 14 residues. V shed 4 bases and J shed 8 bases, with 17 bases lying between them. Germline V gene sequence: CDR1 SEHNR, CDR2 FQNEAQ (reference sequence).

This clonotype has just a few counts. The CDR3 region is CASSQQTGRHGYTF. In DNA, the CDR3 is TGTGCCAGCAGCCAACAGACAGGGAGGCATGGCTACACCTTC. The chain joins TRBV3-1 to TRBJ1-2; 7 positions agree with TRBD1. CDR3 length: 14 residues. Germline-derived CDR1 and CDR2 are LGHDT and YNNKEL (reference sequence). J lost 6 bases, V lost 2 bases, and 6 bases had no gene match.

This clonotype was counted a few times. V gene TRBV7-9 combines with J gene TRBJ1-2; D possibly corresponds to TRBD1 (6 bases). This CDR3 region has 13 residues. Germline-derived CDR1 and CDR2 are SEHNR and FQNEAQ (reference sequence). V was cut by 1 base and J by 6 bases, with 9 bases left in between. DNA of the CDR3: TGTGCCAGCAGCTTAGGACAGGACGATGGCTACACCTTC. Residues: CASSLGQDDGYTF.

This clonotype has a handful of counts. The gene calls are TRBV7-9 and TRBJ2-6; D is unresolved. The CDR3 contains 17 residues. The ends were cut back, 5 bases at V and 0 bases at J, with 14 bases in the middle. From germline, CDR1 is SEHNR and CDR2 FQNEAQ (reference sequence). CDR3 DNA sequence: TGTGCCAGCAGCGGGATCGTCGGATACTCTGGGGCCAACGTCCTGACTTTC. As protein: CASSGIVGYSGANVLTF.

The chain joins TRBV7-6 to TRBJ2-1, with 7 bases matching TRBD1. The trim removed 0 bases at V and 5 bases at J, leaving 10 bases unmatched. The CDR3 covers 17 residues. Germline lookup yields CDR1 SGHVS and CDR2 FNYEAQ. The DNA for the CDR3 is TGTGCCAGCAGCTTAGCGCTAAAGGGACAGAAGAACAATGAGCAGTTCTTC. This encodes CASSLALKGQKNNEQFF.

The chain combines TRBV18 with TRBJ1-1; no definite D call. This CDR3 is 14 amino acids long. Germline lookup yields CDR1 KGHSH and CDR2 LQKENI. Trimming cost V 0 bases and J 2 bases, with 7 bases left between them. CDR3 residues: CASSPPSLNTEAFF. The CDR3 DNA reads TGTGCCAGCTCACCACCGAGCCTTAACACTGAAGCTTTCTTT.

This clonotype was detected a few times. The gene calls are TRBV29-1 and TRBJ2-5, with D maybe TRBD1 (5 bases). In germline, CDR1 is SQVTM, CDR2 ANQGSEA. This CDR3 contains 13 residues. With 3 bases removed from V and 2 bases from J, the gap between germline ends came to 10 bases. The CDR3 region is CSVDRQIQETQYF. The CDR3, as DNA: TGCAGCGTTGATAGACAGATTCAAGAGACCCAGTACTTC.

This clonotype has just a few counts. The rearrangement joins TRBV29-1 to TRBJ1-2; 7 bases line up with TRBD1. This CDR3 region has 14 residues. The germline V gene has CDR1 SQVTM and CDR2 ANQGSEA. Trimming cost V 6 bases and J 5 bases; bases outside gene matches: 12. As DNA, the CDR3 is TGCAGCGTAGAACCCGGACAGGCTACATATGGCTACACCTTC. It yields the protein CSVEPGQATYGYTF.